Below, 28 T cell receptor beta chains from the same sample are listed, as sequenced in a study of glioma-infiltrating T cells. The iRepertoire nested amplicon-rescue multiplex PCR amplified TCR alpha and beta CDR3s from RNA. TCRdb reprocessed the multiplex PCR reads with MiXCR, giving one entry per CDR3 protein. The table lists under 200,000 distinct CDR3 sequences, under 55% of them singletons. The specimen was glioma tissue, nonneoplastic brain tissue, or PBMCs (not recorded which). The origin of the receptors is a human donor with low-grade glioma or glioblastoma, undergoing nonglioma brain surgery, or in good health (not recorded which).

In its sample, this clonotype was seen many times. The V call is TRBV7-8, the J call TRBJ1-1; D is undetermined. V lost 1 base to trimming and J lost 1 base, with 7 bases between them. Germline CDR1 reads SGHVS; CDR2 reads FQNEAQ. The CDR3 consists of 14 residues. The CDR3 sequence is CASSLGAANTEAFF. Written as DNA, the CDR3 is TGTGCCAGCAGCTTAGGAGCAGCGAACACTGAAGCTTTCTTT.

The genes are TRBV7-9 and TRBJ2-3, with TRBD2 matching 8 bases. Germline V gene sequence: CDR1 SEHNR, CDR2 FQNEAQ (reference sequence). The CDR3 spans 17 residues. After removal of 0 bases from V and 0 bases from J, the junction contained 5 bases not matched to a gene. In DNA, the CDR3 is TGTGCCAGCAGCTTAGCTAGCGGGATGGCTAGCACAGATACGCAGTATTTT. It specifies CASSLASGMASTDTQYF.

This clonotype was picked up many times. The CDR3 here is CASSLSGSLNSPLHF. CDR3 coding DNA: TGTGCCAGCAGTTTATCGGGCAGCTTGAATTCACCCCTCCACTTT. The genes are TRBV27 and TRBJ1-6; unclear D gene. The germline V and J ends were trimmed by 0 bases and 7 bases, with 10 bases remaining between them. The CDR3 totals 15 residues. Germline CDR1 and CDR2: MNHEY and SMNVEV (reference sequence).

This clonotype appeared many times. The CDR3 nucleotides read TGCAGTGCTAGCCACGGGACTAGCGGGGATACGCAGTATTTT. As protein: CSASHGTSGDTQYF. This chain connects TRBV20-1 to TRBJ2-3; the match to TRBD2 covers 12 bases. J was trimmed by 6 bases and V by 3 bases; bases with no gene match: 4. Germline V gene data show CDR1 as DFQATT and CDR2 as SNEGSKA (reference sequence). This CDR3 spans 14 amino acids.

For this clonotype: A read error is possible here, since a much larger clone lies one base away. V and J are TRBV20-1 and TRBJ2-5, with TRBD1 identical over 9 bases. This CDR3 has 16 amino acids. Germline V gene sequence: CDR1 DFQATT, CDR2 SNEGSKA (reference sequence). V shed 1 base, J shed 5 bases, and the junction held 11 bases outside the gene matches. DNA for the CDR3: TGCAGTGCTAGAGCCGCAGATCTACAGGGGGCGGAGACCCAGTACTTC. It is translated as CSARAADLQGAETQYF.

This clonotype showed up many times. The chain recombines TRBV7-9 with TRBJ2-3; TRBD2 might be the D (6 bases). The CDR3 is 15 amino acids. Germline V gene sequence: CDR1 SEHNR, CDR2 FQNEAQ (reference sequence). Trimming removed 3 bases from V and 2 bases from J, with 12 bases in between. The CDR3 loop is CASSFAGSPTDTQYF. The DNA for the CDR3 is TGTGCCAGCAGCTTCGCCGGGAGTCCCACAGATACGCAGTATTTT. The full variable domain, its missing parts supplied by reference TRBV7-9 and TRBJ2-3, is DTGVSQNPRHKITKRGQNVTFRCDPISEHNRLYWYRQTLGQGPEFLTYFQNEAQLEKSRLLSDRFSAERPKGSFSTLEIQRTEQGDSAMYLCASSFAGSPTDTQYFGPGTRLTVL.

A remark on this clonotype: This may be a read error, as it is one base from a much larger clone. This chain connects TRBV20-1 to TRBJ2-5; no clear D. CDR3 length: 15 amino acids. Trimming stripped 6 bases from V and 4 bases from J, with 21 bases between. Germline V CDR1 and CDR2: DFQATT, SNEGSKA (reference sequence). CDR3 region: CSAEPESESRETQYF. The DNA of the CDR3 is TGCAGTGCCGAGCCTGAGAGCGAGAGCCGAGAGACCCAGTACTTC.

V usage is TRBV20-1 and J usage is TRBJ2-7; TRBD2 aligns across 9 bases. The J segment lost 5 bases and the V segment lost 0 bases, leaving 11 bases of the junction unmatched. CDR1 is DFQATT, CDR2 SNEGSKA, per germline (reference sequence). There are 16 residues in the CDR3. DNA of the CDR3: TGCAGTGCTAGAGATGCGTGGACTAGCGTTTCCCACGAGCAGTACTTC. Translating gives CSARDAWTSVSHEQYF.

This sequence joins TRBV12-3 or TRBV12-4 and TRBJ1-5, with D perhaps matching TRBD1 (6 bases). CDR3 length: 15 residues. Trimming pared 5 bases from V and 4 bases from J, leaving 15 bases between. The CDR3 is CASSALIGGNQPQHF. CDR3 bases: TGTGCCAGCAGTGCTCTTATAGGGGGGAATCAGCCCCAGCATTTT.

V is TRBV27 and J is TRBJ2-3; D remains unclear. CDR3 length equals 14 residues. Germline values: CDR1 MNHEY, CDR2 SMNVEV (reference sequence). Trimming left V 6 bases short and J 6 bases short, with 16 bases between. The chain's CDR3 is CASRDRKVYDTQYF. CDR3 bases: TGTGCCAGCAGAGACCGCAAGGTCTACGATACGCAGTATTTT.

Comments on this clonotype: Its ends do not fully match the called genes, so a read error is possible. This chain connects TRBV7-9 to TRBJ2-1; either TRBD1 or TRBD2 may fit D (5 bases each). The CDR3 extends over 18 amino acids. CDR1 is SEHNR, CDR2 FQNEAQ, per germline (reference sequence). This CDR3 is CASSDGRVWERTNNDQFF. In DNA, the CDR3 is TGTGCCAGCAGCGATGGGAGAGTGTGGGAGAGGACAAACAATGATCAGTTCTTC.

Points on this clonotype: At one boundary the junction diverges from the germline segment, which might be a read error. This chain joins TRBV19 and TRBJ1-2, with no clear D. In germline, CDR1 is LNHDA, CDR2 SQIVND (reference sequence). The CDR3 is 13 amino acids. The CDR3 loop reads CASSIKGGYGCTF. In DNA, the CDR3 is TGTGCCAGTAGTATTAAAGGAGGATATGGCTGCACCTTC.

This chain links TRBV4-1 with TRBJ2-2; D gene uncertain. This CDR3 spans 17 amino acids. Between the trimmed V and J ends, which lost 3 bases and 3 bases, there was a span of 17 bases. Germline-derived CDR1 and CDR2 are MGHRA and YSYEKL. This CDR3 is CASSHTLASVYTGELFF. The CDR3 DNA reads TGCGCCAGCAGCCACACCCTCGCTTCGGTTTACACCGGGGAGCTGTTTTTT.

Details on this clonotype: One junction end does not reproduce the germline sequence, and a read error may be involved. The chain employs TRBV6-1 and TRBJ1-1, with D unclear. The germline V gene has CDR1 MNHNS and CDR2 SASEGT. This CDR3 comprises 13 residues. The CDR3 nucleotides read TGTGCCACCAGTGAATGGGCAAACACTCAAGCTTTCTTT. It encodes CATSEWANTQAFF.

Comments on this clonotype: A much larger clone lies one base from this, so it may be a read error. J is TRBJ2-5 and V is TRBV20-1, with D possibly TRBD2 on 6 matching bases. Germline V gene data show CDR1 as DFQATT and CDR2 as SNEGSKA (reference sequence). CDR3 length: 15 residues. Here the CDR3 reads CSASIVRGSGGTKYF. CDR3 in DNA: TGCAGTGCTAGTATCGTCCGGGGGTCAGGCGGGACCAAGTACTTC.

The chain has TRBV4-1 and TRBJ2-1; the D gene could be TRBD1 or TRBD2 (5 bases each). Germline CDR1 reads MGHRA; CDR2 reads YSYEKL. The V end lost 3 bases, the J end lost 9 bases, and 21 bases lay between the germline ends. This CDR3 has 16 residues. CDR3 residues: CASSQARPGPDSEQFF. The CDR3 DNA reads as TGCGCCAGCAGCCAGGCCCGTCCGGGACCAGACAGTGAGCAGTTCTTC.

This clonotype was counted once. The chain employs TRBV28 and TRBJ2-7; TRBD2 agrees at 7 bases. V lost 6 bases, J lost 5 bases, and 16 bases stayed unmatched. CDR1 and CDR2 from the germline V gene are MDHEN and SYDVKM. The CDR3 has 16 amino acids. The CDR3 protein is CASSQPSAGNLDEQYF. The CDR3 bases are TGTGCCAGCAGCCAACCGTCAGCGGGAAATTTGGACGAGCAGTACTTC.

This clonotype was seen only once. One base away lies a much larger clone, so this may be a sequencing read error. The CDR3, as DNA: TGTGCCAGCAGCTTAATGGACACCACAAATACGCAGTATTTT. It yields the protein CASSLMDTTNTQYF. V is TRBV7-2 and J is TRBJ2-3, with a tentative D call TRBD1 (5 bases). The CDR3 sequence is 14 residues long. From germline, CDR1 is SGHTA and CDR2 FQGNSA. The variable domain in full, with the rest retrieved from reference TRBV7-2 and TRBJ2-3, is GAGVSQSPSNKVTEKGKDVELRCDPISGHTALYWYRQSLGQGLEFLIYFQGNSAPDKSGLPSDRFSAERTGGSVSTLTIQRTQQEDSAVYLCASSLMDTTNTQYFGPGTRLTVL.

The chain is built from TRBV29-1 and TRBJ2-3; TRBD1 or TRBD2 may be the D gene (5 bases each). V dropped 7 bases and J dropped 0 bases, with 11 bases sitting between them. The CDR3 has 13 residues. The V gene's germline CDR1 is SQVTM and CDR2 ANQGSEA. The CDR3 DNA is TGCAGCGGGGGGACGGTGAGCACAGATACGCAGTATTTT. This sequence encodes CSGGTVSTDTQYF.

In regard to this clonotype: A single base separates this from a much larger clone, so it may be a read error. The J gene is TRBJ1-2, the V gene TRBV19, with D perhaps matching TRBD1 (5 bases). From germline, CDR1 is LNHDA and CDR2 SQIVND (reference sequence). The CDR3 spans 13 residues. CDR3 DNA sequence: TGTGCCAGTTGCCCGTGGGGCGATCGAGGCTACAACTTC. Translation gives CASCPWGDRGYNF.

About this clonotype: A much larger clone lies a single base off, so this may be a read error. The chain employs TRBV20-1 and TRBJ2-1, with D possibly being TRBD2 (5 bases). There are 14 residues in the CDR3. Germline V lookup: CDR1 DFQATT, CDR2 SNEGSKA (reference sequence). The V end lost 5 bases, the J end lost 10 bases, and 21 bases lay between the germline ends. CDR3 loop: CSALKGLDGEEQFF. DNA for the CDR3: TGCAGTGCTCTAAAAGGTCTCGATGGGGAGGAGCAGTTCTTC.

The sample holds one count of this clonotype. The V call is TRBV5-1, the J call TRBJ1-1, with D unresolved. The V gene's germline CDR1 is SGHRS and CDR2 YFSETQ. V was trimmed by 2 bases and J by 1 base, leaving 12 bases between them. The CDR3 extends over 15 amino acids. CDR3 nucleotide sequence: TGCGCCAGCAGCTTCGGACTGTATGGGAACACTGAAGCTTTCTTT. Encoded protein: CASSFGLYGNTEAFF.

The chain couples TRBV29-1 to TRBJ1-2, with 7 bases matching TRBD1. Trimming at V came to 7 bases and at J to 0 bases, leaving 8 bases not matched to a gene. The CDR3 runs 14 residues. Germline V gene sequence: CDR1 SQVTM, CDR2 ANQGSEA. As DNA, the CDR3 is TGCAGCGCGACCCCGGGACAGTCTAACTATGGCTACACCTTC. As protein: CSATPGQSNYGYTF.

The sample holds many counts of this clonotype. J is TRBJ2-1 and V is TRBV20-1; D may match TRBD1 or TRBD2 (6 bases each). In germline, CDR1 is DFQATT, CDR2 SNEGSKA (reference sequence). The CDR3 contains 13 residues. Trimming took 7 bases from V and 2 from J, leaving 12 bases between them. Here the CDR3 reads CSVTEGAYNEQFF. The CDR3 DNA sequence: TGCAGTGTAACGGAGGGGGCCTACAATGAGCAGTTCTTC.

About this clonotype itself: Given a much more abundant clone one base away, this may be a read error. The J gene is TRBJ2-1, the V gene TRBV6-1, with D possibly TRBD2 on 7 matching bases. The V gene lost 6 bases and the J gene lost 5 bases, with 23 bases spanning the gap. Germline V gene lookup returns CDR1 MNHNS and CDR2 SASEGT. The CDR3 has 17 residues. DNA for the CDR3: TGTGCCAGCAGGGGAGGGAAGGCGAGGGGGACTAACAATGAGCAGTTCTTC. Translated: CASRGGKARGTNNEQFF.

This clonotype was counted at least ten times. This sequence joins TRBV27 and TRBJ2-1; 10 bases map to TRBD2. J was trimmed by 1 base and V by 2 bases; bases with no gene match: 11. This CDR3 has 19 residues. The germline V gene has CDR1 MNHEY and CDR2 SMNVEV (reference sequence). Here the CDR3 reads CASSLKGLAGVASYNEQFF. The CDR3 DNA follows: TGTGCCAGCAGTTTAAAAGGGCTAGCGGGAGTCGCATCCTACAATGAGCAGTTCTTC.

A note on this clonotype: This may be a read error: a much more frequent sequence differs by one nucleotide. The J gene is TRBJ2-5, the V gene TRBV2; 14 bases fit TRBD2. There are 14 residues in the CDR3. The germline gives CDR1 SNHLY, CDR2 FYNNEI. The CDR3 reads CARQGLAGGETKYF. The CDR3 DNA reads TGTGCCAGACAAGGACTAGCGGGAGGAGAGACCAAGTACTTC.

This clonotype showed up many times. The chain employs TRBV6-1 and TRBJ2-1, with 8 bases matching TRBD2. The junction had 6 bases not matched to a gene; V was cut back by 6 bases and J by 5 bases. Per the germline V gene, CDR1 is MNHNS and CDR2 is SASEGT. The CDR3 runs to 14 residues. The CDR3 protein is CASRLAGSHNEQFF. The CDR3 DNA follows: TGTGCCAGCAGATTAGCGGGATCACACAATGAGCAGTTCTTC.